This is a list of T cell receptor beta chains from one sample in a study of human T cells and chemical hapten exposure. TCRdb reanalysed the RACE reads using MiXCR and keeps one entry per CDR3 protein. The sample carries 79,000 or so distinct CDR3 sequences, under 13% recorded once. The sequencing used whole blood, collected in connection with sensitization to the hapten diphenylcyclopropenone (DPC). The receptors come from a woman aged 45-65 years with alopecia areata. Some clones in this sample may be carry-over from other donors' samples. Both conserved end residues are trimmed from each CDR3. Only some rows state a clone size, as once, few, many or a class for expanded clones.

v_gene	j_gene	abundance	CDR3aa
TRBV3-1	TRBJ2-7	few	ASSPRTGIGQY
TRBV5-1	TRBJ2-3	NA	ASSLGAGTPKRGLTDTQY
TRBV7-6	TRBJ2-3	NA	ASSLDPRPSTDTQY
TRBV7-8	TRBJ2-3	NA	ASSLALRLAERTDTQY
TRBV11-2	TRBJ1-6	many	ASSSQTNSPLH
TRBV7-3	TRBJ2-3	NA	ASSFSEADTQY
TRBV6-1	TRBJ1-6	few	ASSSGAGNSNSPLH
TRBV6-4	TRBJ1-1	NA	ASSDGGGTEAF
TRBV7-9	TRBJ2-1	many	ASSLPSASGSSYNEQF
TRBV14	TRBJ2-7	NA	ASSPHPGQGLYEQY
TRBV7-2	TRBJ1-1	NA	ASSRRTHTEAF
TRBV10-3	TRBJ2-1	many	AISEGGSYNEQF
TRBV7-9	TRBJ1-2	NA	ASSRDAFYGYT
TRBV11-2	TRBJ2-3	few	ATTSGTHTDTQY
TRBV18	TRBJ2-4	few	ASSPPRKENIQY